The sequence of this TCR beta chain was determined in a study of blood T cell repertoires in COVID-19. The V end was cut by 1 base, the J end by 8 bases, with 14 bases between. The CDR3 sequence is 15 residues long. Per germline, CDR1 SGHAT and CDR2 FQNNGV. Clones were sequenced by immunoSEQ multiplex PCR, and TCRdb holds only the in-frame ones, with some missing. This table has 70,000 to 95,000 clones, 80% to 95% appearing once. This sequence originates from a woman aged 60-70 years with active COVID-19. The sample consisted of peripheral blood. V and J are TRBV11-2 and TRBJ2-2; maybe TRBD1 (5 bases). CDR3 amino acids: CASSLVRTITGELFF. CDR3 sequence (DNA): TGTGCCAGCAGCTTAGTCCGGACAATAACTGGGGAGCTGTTTTTT.